This TCR beta chain was obtained from a study of blood T cells in healthy people across ages. Primed by a sample-barcoded 5' primer and a J-beta primer mix, a second PCR proceeded for 7 to 11 cycles. In TCRdb, the 5' RACE reads were re-called with MiXCR into one record per CDR3 protein. The sample has roughly 1,800,000 distinct CDR3 sequences, around 50% seen once. This clonotype was seen more than once but under ten times. Its antigen is not identified. Findings and caveats of the study: Per million T cells, TCR beta diversity dropped roughly linearly as age increased. More naive CD4+ cells and higher diversity were found in long-lived than in aged donors.

Roughly 9 milliliters of peripheral blood were drawn from each donor. Isolation recovered at least 7 million PBMCs from every sample. The CDR3 is made up of 15 amino acids. CDR1 and CDR2 (germline): MDHEN, SYDVKM. V lost 7 bases to trimming and J lost 3 bases; unmatched junction nucleotides: 7. The V gene is TRBV28, the J gene TRBJ2-3; 10 positions match TRBD2. Sequenced material: blood. The TCR was taken from a middle-aged woman in good health. The CDR3 nucleotides are TGTGCCAGCACCAGCGGGGGGGCGGATACAGATACGCAGTATTTT. It is translated as CASTSGGADTDTQYF.